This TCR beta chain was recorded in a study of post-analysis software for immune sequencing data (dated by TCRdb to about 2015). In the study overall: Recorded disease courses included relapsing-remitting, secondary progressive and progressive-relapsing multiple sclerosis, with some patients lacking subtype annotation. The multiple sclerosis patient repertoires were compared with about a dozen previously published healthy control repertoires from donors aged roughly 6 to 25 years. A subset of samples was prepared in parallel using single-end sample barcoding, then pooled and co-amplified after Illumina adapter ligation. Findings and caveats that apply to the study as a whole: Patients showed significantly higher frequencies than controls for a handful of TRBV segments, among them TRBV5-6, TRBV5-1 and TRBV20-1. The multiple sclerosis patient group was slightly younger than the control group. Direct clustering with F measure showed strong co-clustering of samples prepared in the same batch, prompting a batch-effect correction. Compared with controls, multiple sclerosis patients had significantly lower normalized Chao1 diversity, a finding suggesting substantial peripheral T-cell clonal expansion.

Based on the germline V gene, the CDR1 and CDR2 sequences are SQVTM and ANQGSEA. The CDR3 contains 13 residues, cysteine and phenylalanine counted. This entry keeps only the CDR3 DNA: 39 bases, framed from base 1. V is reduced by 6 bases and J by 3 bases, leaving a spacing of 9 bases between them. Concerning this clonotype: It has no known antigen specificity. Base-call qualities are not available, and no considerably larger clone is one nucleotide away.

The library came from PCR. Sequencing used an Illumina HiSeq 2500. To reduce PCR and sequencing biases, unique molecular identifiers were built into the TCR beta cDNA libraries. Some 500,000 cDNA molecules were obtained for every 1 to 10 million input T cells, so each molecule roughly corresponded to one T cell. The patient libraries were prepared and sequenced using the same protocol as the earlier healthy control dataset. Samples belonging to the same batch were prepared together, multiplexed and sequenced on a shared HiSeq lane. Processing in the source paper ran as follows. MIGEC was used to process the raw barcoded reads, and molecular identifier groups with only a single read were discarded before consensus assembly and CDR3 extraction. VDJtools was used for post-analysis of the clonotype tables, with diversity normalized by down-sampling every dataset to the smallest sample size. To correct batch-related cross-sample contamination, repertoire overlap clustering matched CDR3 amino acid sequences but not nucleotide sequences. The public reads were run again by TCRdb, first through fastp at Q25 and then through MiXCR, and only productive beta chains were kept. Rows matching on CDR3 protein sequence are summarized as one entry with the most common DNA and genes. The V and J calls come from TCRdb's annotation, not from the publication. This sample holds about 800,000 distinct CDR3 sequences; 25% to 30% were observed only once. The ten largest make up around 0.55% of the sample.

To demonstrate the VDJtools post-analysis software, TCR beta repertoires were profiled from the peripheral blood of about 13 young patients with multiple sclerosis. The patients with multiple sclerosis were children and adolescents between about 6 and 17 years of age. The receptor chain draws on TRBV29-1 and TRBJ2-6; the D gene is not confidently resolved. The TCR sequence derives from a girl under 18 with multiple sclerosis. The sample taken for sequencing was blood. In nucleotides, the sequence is TGCAGCGTCATTGCATATGGGGCCAACGTCCTGACTTTC. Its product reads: CSVIAYGANVLTF.